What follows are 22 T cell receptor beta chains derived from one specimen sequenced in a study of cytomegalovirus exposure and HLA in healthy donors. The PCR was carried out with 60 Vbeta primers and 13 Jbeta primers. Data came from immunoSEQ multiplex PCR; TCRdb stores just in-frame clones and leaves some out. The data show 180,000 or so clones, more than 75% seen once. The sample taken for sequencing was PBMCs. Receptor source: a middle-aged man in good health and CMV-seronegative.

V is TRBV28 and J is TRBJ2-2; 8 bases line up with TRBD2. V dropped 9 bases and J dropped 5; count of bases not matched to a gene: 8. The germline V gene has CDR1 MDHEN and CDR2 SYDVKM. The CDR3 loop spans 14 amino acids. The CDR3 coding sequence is TGTGCCAGTCGGGGGGGCTTAAGGACCGGGGAGCTGTTTTTT. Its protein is CASRGGLRTGELFF.

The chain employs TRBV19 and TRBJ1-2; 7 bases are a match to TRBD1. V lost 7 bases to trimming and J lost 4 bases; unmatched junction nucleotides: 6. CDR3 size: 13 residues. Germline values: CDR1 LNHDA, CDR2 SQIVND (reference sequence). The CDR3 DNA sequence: TGTGCCAGTACCCCGGACAGGCTCTATGGCTACACCTTC. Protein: CASTPDRLYGYTF.

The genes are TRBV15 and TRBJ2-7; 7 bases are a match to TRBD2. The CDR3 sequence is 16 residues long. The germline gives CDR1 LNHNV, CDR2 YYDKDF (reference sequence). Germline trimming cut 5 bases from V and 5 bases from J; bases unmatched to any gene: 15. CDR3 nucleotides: TGTGCCACCAGCCCCATCAACGGGGGGTTAATGGACGAGCAGTACTTC. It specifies CATSPINGGLMDEQYF.

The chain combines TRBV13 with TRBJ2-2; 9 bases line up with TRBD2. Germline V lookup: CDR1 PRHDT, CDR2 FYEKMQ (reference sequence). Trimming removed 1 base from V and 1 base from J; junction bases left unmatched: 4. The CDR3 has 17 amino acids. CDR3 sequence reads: CASSLVPTSGNTGELFF. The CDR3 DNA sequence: TGTGCCAGCAGCTTAGTTCCGACTAGCGGGAACACCGGGGAGCTGTTTTTT.

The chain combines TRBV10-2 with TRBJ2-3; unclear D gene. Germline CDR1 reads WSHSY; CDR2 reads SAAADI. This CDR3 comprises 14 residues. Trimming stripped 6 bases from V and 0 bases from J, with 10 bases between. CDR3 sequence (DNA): TGCGCCAGCAGGATTACTGGTAGCACAGATACGCAGTATTTT. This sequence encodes CASRITGSTDTQYF.

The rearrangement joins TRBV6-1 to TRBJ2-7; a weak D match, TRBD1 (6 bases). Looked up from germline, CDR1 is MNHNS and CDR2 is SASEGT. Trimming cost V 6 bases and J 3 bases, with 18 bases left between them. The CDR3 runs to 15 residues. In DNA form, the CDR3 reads TGTGCCAGCAGAGTCACCGACAGGTATGGCTACGAGCAGTACTTC. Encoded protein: CASRVTDRYGYEQYF.

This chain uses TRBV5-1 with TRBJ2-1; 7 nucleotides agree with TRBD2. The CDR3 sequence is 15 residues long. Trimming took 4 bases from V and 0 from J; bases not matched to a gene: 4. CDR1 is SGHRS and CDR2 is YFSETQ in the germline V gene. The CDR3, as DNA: TGCGCCAGCAGCCGCGGGGGAAGCTCCTACAATGAGCAGTTCTTC. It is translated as CASSRGGSSYNEQFF.

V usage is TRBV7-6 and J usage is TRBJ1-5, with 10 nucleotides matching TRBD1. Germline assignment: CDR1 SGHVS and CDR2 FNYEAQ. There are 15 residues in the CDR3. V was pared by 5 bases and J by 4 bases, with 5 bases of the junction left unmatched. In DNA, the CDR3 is TGTGCCAGCAGCCAGACAGGGGGCAGGAATCAGCCCCAGCATTTT. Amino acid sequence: CASSQTGGRNQPQHF.

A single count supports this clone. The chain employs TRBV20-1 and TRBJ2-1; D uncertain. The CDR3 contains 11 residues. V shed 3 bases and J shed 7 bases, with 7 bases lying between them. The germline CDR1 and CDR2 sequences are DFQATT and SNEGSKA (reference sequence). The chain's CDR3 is CSASISNEQFF. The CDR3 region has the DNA TGCAGTGCTAGTATCTCGAATGAGCAGTTCTTC.

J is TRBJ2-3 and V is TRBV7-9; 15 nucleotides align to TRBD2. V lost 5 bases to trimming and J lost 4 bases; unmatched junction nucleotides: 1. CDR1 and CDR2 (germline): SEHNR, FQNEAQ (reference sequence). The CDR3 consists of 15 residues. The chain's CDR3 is CASSRTSGRADTQYF. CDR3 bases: TGTGCCAGCAGCCGGACTAGCGGGAGGGCAGATACGCAGTATTTT.

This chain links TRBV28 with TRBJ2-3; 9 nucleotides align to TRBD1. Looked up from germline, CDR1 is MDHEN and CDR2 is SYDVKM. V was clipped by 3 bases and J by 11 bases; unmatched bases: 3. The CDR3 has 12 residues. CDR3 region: CASSFGTGKQYF. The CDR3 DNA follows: TGTGCCAGCAGTTTCGGGACAGGGAAGCAGTATTTT.

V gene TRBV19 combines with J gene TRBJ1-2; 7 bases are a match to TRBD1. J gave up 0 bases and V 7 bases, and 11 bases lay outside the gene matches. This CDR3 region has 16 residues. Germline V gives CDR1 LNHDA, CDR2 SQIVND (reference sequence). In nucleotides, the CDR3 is TGTGCCAGTAACTCTCCGGGAGGGACAGCTAACTATGGCTACACCTTC. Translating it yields CASNSPGGTANYGYTF.

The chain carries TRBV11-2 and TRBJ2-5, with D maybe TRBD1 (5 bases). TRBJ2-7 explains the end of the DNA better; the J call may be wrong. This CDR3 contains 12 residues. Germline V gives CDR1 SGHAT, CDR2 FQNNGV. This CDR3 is CASSLKGIEQYF. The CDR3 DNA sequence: TGTGCCAGCAGCTTAAAGGGGATCGAGCAGTACTTC.

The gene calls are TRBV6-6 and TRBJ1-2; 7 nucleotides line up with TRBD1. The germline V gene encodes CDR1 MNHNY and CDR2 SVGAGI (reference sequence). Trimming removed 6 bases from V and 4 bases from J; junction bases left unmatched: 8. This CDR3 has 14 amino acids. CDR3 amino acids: CASSNRGRGYGYTF. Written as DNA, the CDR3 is TGTGCCAGCAGCAACAGGGGACGGGGCTATGGCTACACCTTC.

The CDR3 DNA reads TGTGCCAGTACGTCAAAGGGGGCCGGAGTCTCTGGGGCCAACGTCCTGACTTTC. Protein: CASTSKGAGVSGANVLTF. The chain has TRBV19 and TRBJ2-6; 7 bases fit TRBD1. Germline CDR1 LNHDA, CDR2 SQIVND (reference sequence). Trimming took 7 bases from V and 0 from J; bases not matched to a gene: 12. The CDR3 totals 18 residues.

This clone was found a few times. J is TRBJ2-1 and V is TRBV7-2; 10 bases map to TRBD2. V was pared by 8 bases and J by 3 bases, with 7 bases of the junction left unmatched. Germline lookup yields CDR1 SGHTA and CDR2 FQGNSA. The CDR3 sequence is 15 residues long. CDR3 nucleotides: TGTGCCAGCCTTAAAGCTAGCGGGAGCTACAATGAGCAGTTCTTC. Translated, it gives CASLKASGSYNEQFF.

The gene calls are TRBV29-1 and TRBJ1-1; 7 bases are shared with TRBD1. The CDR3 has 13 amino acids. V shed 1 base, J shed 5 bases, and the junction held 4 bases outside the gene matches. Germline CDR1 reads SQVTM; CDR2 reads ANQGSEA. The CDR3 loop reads CSVEVQGSTEAFF. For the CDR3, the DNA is TGCAGCGTTGAAGTACAGGGGAGTACTGAAGCTTTCTTT.

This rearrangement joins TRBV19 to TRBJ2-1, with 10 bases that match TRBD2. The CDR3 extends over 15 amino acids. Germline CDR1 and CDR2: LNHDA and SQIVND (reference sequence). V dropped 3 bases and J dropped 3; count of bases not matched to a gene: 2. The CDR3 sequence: CASSMSGRVYNEQFF. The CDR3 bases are TGTGCCAGTAGTATGAGCGGGAGGGTCTACAATGAGCAGTTCTTC. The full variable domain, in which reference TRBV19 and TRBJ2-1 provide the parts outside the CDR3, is DGGITQSPKYLFRKEGQNVTLSCEQNLNHDAMYWYRQDPGQGLRLIYYSQIVNDFQKGDIAEGYSVSREKKESFPLTVTSAQKNPTAFYLCASSMSGRVYNEQFFGPGTRLTVL.

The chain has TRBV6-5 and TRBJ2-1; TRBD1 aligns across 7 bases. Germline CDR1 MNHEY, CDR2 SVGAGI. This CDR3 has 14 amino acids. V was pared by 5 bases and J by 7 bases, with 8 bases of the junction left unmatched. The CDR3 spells CASSPVRGPNEQFF. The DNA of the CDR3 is TGTGCCAGCAGTCCAGTAAGGGGGCCAAATGAGCAGTTCTTC.

For the CDR3, the DNA is TGCGCCAGCAGCTTGGGGGACAGTGCAACTAATGAAAAACTGTTTTTT. Protein product: CASSLGDSATNEKLFF. The chain recombines TRBV5-1 with TRBJ1-4; 7 bases line up with TRBD1. Germline CDR1 SGHRS, CDR2 YFSETQ. V lost 0 bases and J lost 0; bases outside the gene matches: 2. CDR3 length equals 16 residues.

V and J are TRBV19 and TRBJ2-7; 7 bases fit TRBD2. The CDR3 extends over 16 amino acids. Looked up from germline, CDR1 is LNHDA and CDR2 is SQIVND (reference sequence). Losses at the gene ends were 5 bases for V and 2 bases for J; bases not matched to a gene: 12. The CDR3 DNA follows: TGTGCCAGTAGTGACGGACGGCGGGAGAATCCCTACGAGCAGTACTTC. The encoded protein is CASSDGRRENPYEQYF.

The CDR3 spells CASSSTTTGFAYNEQFF. Here the CDR3 DNA reads TGTGCCAGCAGCTCCACAACGACAGGGTTTGCCTACAATGAGCAGTTCTTC. The rearrangement links TRBV5-6 to TRBJ2-1; the match to TRBD1 covers 7 bases. This CDR3 spans 17 amino acids. V was pared by 3 bases and J by 2 bases, with 11 bases of the junction left unmatched. Per germline, CDR1 SGHDT and CDR2 YYEEEE.